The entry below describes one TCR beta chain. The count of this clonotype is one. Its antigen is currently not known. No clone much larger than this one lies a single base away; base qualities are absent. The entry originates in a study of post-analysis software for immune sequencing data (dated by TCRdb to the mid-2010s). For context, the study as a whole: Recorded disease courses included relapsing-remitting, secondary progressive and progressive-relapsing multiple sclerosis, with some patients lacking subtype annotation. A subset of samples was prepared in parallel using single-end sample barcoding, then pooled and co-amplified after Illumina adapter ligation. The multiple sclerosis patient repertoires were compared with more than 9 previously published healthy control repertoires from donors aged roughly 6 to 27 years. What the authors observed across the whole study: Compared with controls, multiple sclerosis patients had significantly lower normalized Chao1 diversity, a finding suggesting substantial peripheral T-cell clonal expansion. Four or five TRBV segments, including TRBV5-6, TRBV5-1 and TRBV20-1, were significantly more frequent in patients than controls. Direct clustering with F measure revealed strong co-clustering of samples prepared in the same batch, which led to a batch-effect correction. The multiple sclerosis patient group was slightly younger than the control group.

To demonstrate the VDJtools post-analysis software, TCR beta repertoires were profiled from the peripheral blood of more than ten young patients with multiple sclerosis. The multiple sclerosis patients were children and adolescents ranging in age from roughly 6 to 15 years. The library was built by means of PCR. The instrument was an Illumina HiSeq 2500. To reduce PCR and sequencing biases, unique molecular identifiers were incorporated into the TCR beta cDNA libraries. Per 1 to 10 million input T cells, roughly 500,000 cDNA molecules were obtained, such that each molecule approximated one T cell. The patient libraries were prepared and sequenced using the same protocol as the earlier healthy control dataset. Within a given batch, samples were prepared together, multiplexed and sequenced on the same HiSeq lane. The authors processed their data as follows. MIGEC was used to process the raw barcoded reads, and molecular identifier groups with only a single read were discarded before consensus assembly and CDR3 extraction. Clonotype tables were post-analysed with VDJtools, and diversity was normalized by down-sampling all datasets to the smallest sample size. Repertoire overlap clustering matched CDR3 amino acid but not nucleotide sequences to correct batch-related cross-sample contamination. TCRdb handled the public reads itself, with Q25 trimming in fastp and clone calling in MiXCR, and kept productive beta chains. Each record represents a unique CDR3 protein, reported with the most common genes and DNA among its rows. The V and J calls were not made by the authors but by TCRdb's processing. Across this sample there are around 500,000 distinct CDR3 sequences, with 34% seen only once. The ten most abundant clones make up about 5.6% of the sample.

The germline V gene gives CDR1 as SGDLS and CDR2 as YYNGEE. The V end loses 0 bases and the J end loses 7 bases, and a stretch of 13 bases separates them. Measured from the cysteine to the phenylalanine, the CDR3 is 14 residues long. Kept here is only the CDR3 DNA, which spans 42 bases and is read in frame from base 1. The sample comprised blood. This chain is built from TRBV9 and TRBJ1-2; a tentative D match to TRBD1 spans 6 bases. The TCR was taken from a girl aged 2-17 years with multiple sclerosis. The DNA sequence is TGTGCCAGCAGCGTAGCTACGGCAGGGGCTGGCTACACCTTC. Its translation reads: CASSVATAGAGYTF.